This T cell receptor (beta chain) was documented in a study of OX40 agonist ivuxolimab in advanced cancers. The method was immunoSEQ multiplex PCR; TCRdb's version includes in-frame clones alone and lacks a portion of them. The data hold more than 75,000 clones, with about 85% observed a single time. CDR1 is SGHTS and CDR2 is YDEGEE in the germline V gene. V lost 0 bases, J lost 6 bases, and 12 bases lay in between. The CDR3 length is 14 residues. This TCR came from an adult with an advanced solid tumor such as melanoma, head and neck, liver or kidney cancer. The chain couples TRBV5-8 to TRBJ1-1; a possible D gene is TRBD1 (6 bases). Source: CD4+ or CD8+ T cells sorted from blood, taken in a trial of the OX40 agonist ivuxolimab. DNA for the CDR3: TGTGCCAGCAGCTTGGCCCAGGGGTTGGCTGAAGCTTTCTTT. Translation: CASSLAQGLAEAFF.